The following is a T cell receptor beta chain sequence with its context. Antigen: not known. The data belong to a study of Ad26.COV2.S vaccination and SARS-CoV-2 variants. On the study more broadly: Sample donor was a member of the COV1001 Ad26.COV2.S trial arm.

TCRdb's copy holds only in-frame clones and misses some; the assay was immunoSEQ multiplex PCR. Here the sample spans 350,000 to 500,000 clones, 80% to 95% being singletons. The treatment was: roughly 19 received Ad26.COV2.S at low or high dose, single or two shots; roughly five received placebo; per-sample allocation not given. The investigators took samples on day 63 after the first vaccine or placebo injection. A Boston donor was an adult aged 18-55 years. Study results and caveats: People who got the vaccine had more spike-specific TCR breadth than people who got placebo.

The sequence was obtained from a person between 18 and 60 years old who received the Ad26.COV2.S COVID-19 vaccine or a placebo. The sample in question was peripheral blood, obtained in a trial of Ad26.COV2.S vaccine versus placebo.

The CDR3 nucleotides read TGCGCCAGCAGCCAAGTTTTCCCTCAAGAGACCCAGTACTTC. Residues: CASSQVFPQETQYF. The genes are TRBV4-1 and TRBJ2-5, with D hard to call. CDR3 size: 14 residues. Per germline, CDR1 MGHRA and CDR2 YSYEKL. Trimming pared 1 base from V and 2 bases from J, leaving 8 bases between.